One TCR beta chain is described in this entry. Its specific antigen is unknown. The input lacks base qualities; no much larger clone sits a single base away. The data stem from a study of blood T cells in healthy people across ages (dated by TCRdb to 2014 to 2015). Concerning the study at large: In model experiments, roughly one uniquely barcoded TCR beta cDNA molecule per two T cells was captured by template switching. To avoid experimental bias, donors of different ages were spread randomly across the sequencing lanes. Using the same blood draw, the study looked at two additional independent replicas of 1 million unique cDNA reads for two donors, one aged 18 to 29 and the other aged 80 or older. To track age-related changes in TCR beta repertoire diversity, the study relied on deep sequencing normalized with unique cDNA molecular identifiers. Four age groups were formed from the donors: young (average approximately 16 years), middle-aged (approximately 41), aged (over 55) and long-lived (around 80).

CDR1 MGHDK and CDR2 SYGVNS were looked up in the germline V gene. The junction shows trimming of 3 bases on V and 5 bases on J, and the gene matches do not reach 12 bases of it. The CDR3 starts with the cysteine, ends with the phenylalanine, and has 17 residues. Only CDR3 DNA remains: 51 bases, in frame from the first base. The method was 5' RACE. For sequencing, an Illumina HiSeq 2500 was employed. A second PCR of 7 to 11 cycles was performed with a sample-barcoded 5' primer and a J-beta primer mix. A unique molecular identifier was introduced onto each TCR beta cDNA molecule by a template-switch 5' adaptor carrying 12 random nucleotides. Each sample yielded at least 3 million CDR3-containing paired-end reads. First-strand cDNA was synthesized from all RNA with the Mint cDNA synthesis kit, primed by a TRBC-specific oligonucleotide. All cDNA was treated with uracil-DNA glycosylase and then went through a first 18-cycle PCR with the universal primers M1SS and BC2_uni_R. Per the authors' processing: For normalization, 1 million high-quality reads, each with a distinct molecular identifier, were randomly selected from each sample. Reads sharing molecular identifiers were discarded rather than binned into consensus sequences. MiTCR, set to a Q25 quality threshold and the strictest error-elimination algorithm, was used for CDR3 identification, clonotype clustering and error correction. A nonparametric unseen species model with Euler transformation was used to estimate a lower bound on total TCR beta diversity. TCRdb reprocessing: public reads trimmed at Q25 with fastp, clones called with MiXCR, in-frame beta chains kept. Every entry covers one CDR3 protein and lists the most common genes and DNA from its rows. The V and J calls follow TCRdb's processing rather than the paper's. A total of 1.5 million to 2 million distinct CDR3 sequences appear in this sample, around 50% of them only once. The ten top clones hold over 2% of the sample.

Results and caveats for the whole study, not just this receptor: Estimates of total diversity based on one million sequenced T cells were regarded as lower bounds and as underestimates. The CMV infection status of donors was not known, potentially confounding age-related changes in expanded clonotypes. The long-lived group showed more naive CD4+ T cells, fewer expanded clones and increased TCR diversity than the aged group, suggesting age selection. Conclusive comparison of naive and antigen-experienced compartments was prevented by the profiling of bulk unsorted PBMCs. Observed TCR beta diversity per million T cells fell roughly linearly with age, and a significant reduction was already apparent by age approximately 41. There was a strong correlation between observed TCR beta diversity and the percentage of naive T cells measured by flow cytometry.

The donors were some 36 Caucasian individuals from Russia, aged roughly 6 to 90 years, who were systemically healthy. Each donor gave ten milliliters of peripheral blood, drawn into EDTA-treated Vacutainer tubes. Ficoll-Paque density-gradient centrifugation was used to isolate PBMCs, with at least 6.5 million per sample. Total RNA, at least 6 micrograms per sample, was extracted from PBMCs with Trizol reagent. For every donor, an aliquot of PBMCs went through flow cytometry to measure the percentages of naive CD45RAhigh/CD27high T cells. The rearrangement combines TRBV25-1 with TRBJ2-3; 9 nucleotides in the junction match TRBD1. Source material: blood. This TCR came from a woman in her 40s in good health. The nucleotide sequence is TGTGCCAGCAGTGACCCTCGCGGACAGGGGCGGGAAGATACGCAGTATTTT. Its translation is CASSDPRGQGREDTQYF.